This paragraph reports one T cell receptor (beta chain). Its antigen is unknown. This CDR3 is built from 14 residues. Germline-derived CDR1 and CDR2 are KGHSH and LQKENI. Unmatched junction bases numbered 6, after V lost 4 bases and J lost 3 bases. This sample is drawn from a study of PD-L1 blockade in urothelial cancer. Study in general: Patients began atezolizumab, 1,200 mg intravenously every 3 weeks, at some point between 2013 and 2015. Blood-derived samples held a median approximately 140,000 T cells. Between 0 and 3 prior chemotherapy regimens had been given to patients.

Profiling relied on immunoSEQ multiplex PCR, and the TCRdb table lists in-frame clones only, not all of them. The repertoire holds about 45,000 clones, with roughly four fifths as singletons. As for time point: peripheral blood 6 weeks after treatment start. General observations from the study: Sub-median blood TCR clonality before treatment predicted longer survival.

Sample: PBMCs, taken around atezolizumab (anti-PD-L1) treatment. The chain links TRBV18 to TRBJ2-7; TRBD1 matches 7 bases. The receptor was isolated from a man aged 55 to 70 with urothelial cancer. The CDR3 protein is CASSRSAGGYEQYF. The CDR3 DNA follows: TGTGCCAGCTCACGGTCGGCAGGGGGCTACGAGCAGTACTTC.